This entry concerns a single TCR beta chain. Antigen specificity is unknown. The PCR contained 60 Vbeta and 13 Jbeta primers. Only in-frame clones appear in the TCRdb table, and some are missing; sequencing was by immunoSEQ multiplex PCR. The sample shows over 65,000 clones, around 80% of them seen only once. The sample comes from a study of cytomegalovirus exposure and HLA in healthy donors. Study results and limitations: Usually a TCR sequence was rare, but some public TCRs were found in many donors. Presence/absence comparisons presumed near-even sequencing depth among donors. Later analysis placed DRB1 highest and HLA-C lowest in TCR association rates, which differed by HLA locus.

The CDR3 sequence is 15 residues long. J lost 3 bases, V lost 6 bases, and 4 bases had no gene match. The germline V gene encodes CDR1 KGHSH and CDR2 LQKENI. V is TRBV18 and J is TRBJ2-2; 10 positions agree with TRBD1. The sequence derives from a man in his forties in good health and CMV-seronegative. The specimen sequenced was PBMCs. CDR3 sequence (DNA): TGTGCCAGCTCGAGAGGGACAGGGGACACCGGGGAGCTGTTTTTT. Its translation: CASSRGTGDTGELFF.